This entry lists 26 T cell receptor beta chains sequenced from one sample in a study of blood T cell repertoires in COVID-19. The protocol was immunoSEQ multiplex PCR, while the TCRdb copy is restricted to in-frame clones and leaves out a portion. This repertoire shows roughly 100,000 clones, about 90% found once; its top ten account for roughly 2%. The sequencing sample was made of peripheral blood. The receptors here all came from a man aged 45-65 years with active COVID-19.

V is TRBV6-2 or TRBV6-3 and J is TRBJ2-1, with 8 bases that match TRBD2. This CDR3 is 23 amino acids long. The germline V gene encodes CDR1 MNHEY and CDR2 SVGEGT. V lost 6 bases to trimming and J lost 0 bases; unmatched junction nucleotides: 28. For the CDR3, the DNA is TGTGCCAGCAGCCTCATTGCGATGTGGCGGGGGGCCGTATTACTCCACTCCTACAATGAGCAGTTCTTC. Translation gives CASSLIAMWRGAVLLHSYNEQFF.

The rearrangement uses TRBV4-1 and TRBJ2-7; TRBD1 matches 8 bases. V lost 4 bases, J lost 1 base, and 9 bases stayed unmatched. Germline CDR1 is MGHRA and CDR2 is YSYEKL. The CDR3 consists of 16 residues. CDR3 in DNA: TGCGCCAGCAGCCGCGGGCGACAGGGGTATTCCTACGAGCAGTACTTC. Translation: CASSRGRQGYSYEQYF.

This clone was seen only once. The chain's CDR3 is CASSATGTGNTEAFF. CDR3 DNA: TGTGCCAGCAGCGCAACCGGGACAGGGAACACTGAAGCTTTCTTT. V usage is TRBV5-4 and J usage is TRBJ1-1, with 8 nucleotides matching TRBD1. The V gene's germline CDR1 is SGHNT and CDR2 YYREEE (reference sequence). This CDR3 is built from 15 residues. V lost 4 bases, J lost 1 base, and 6 bases stayed unmatched.

The chain joins TRBV27 to TRBJ1-6; D possibly corresponds to TRBD1 (5 bases). Trimming stripped 5 bases from V and 0 bases from J, with 14 bases between. In germline, CDR1 is MNHEY, CDR2 SMNVEV (reference sequence). The CDR3 is 17 amino acids. CDR3 coding DNA: TGTGCCAGCAGTCCGACAGCCTATAGCTCCTATAATTCACCCCTCCACTTT. Translating gives CASSPTAYSSYNSPLHF.

The gene calls are TRBV2 and TRBJ2-7, with TRBD2 matching 13 bases. The CDR3 runs to 19 residues. Germline CDR1 reads SNHLY; CDR2 reads FYNNEI. With 3 bases clipped from V and 2 bases from J, the junction kept 13 bases outside the gene matches. In nucleotides, the CDR3 is TGTGCCAGCAGTGACCTGGGACTAGCGGGGTACTCTTTAACCTACGAGCAGTACTTC. Translated, it gives CASSDLGLAGYSLTYEQYF.

CDR3 nucleotides: TGTGCCAGTAGCGGGGGGAGGGCAGATACGCAGTATTTT. Protein: CASSGGRADTQYF. The J gene is TRBJ2-3, the V gene TRBV7-9; the match to TRBD2 covers 10 bases. The CDR3 consists of 13 residues. Germline V lookup: CDR1 SEHNR, CDR2 FQNEAQ (reference sequence). The J segment lost 4 bases and the V segment lost 9 bases, leaving 4 bases of the junction unmatched. Variable domain in full (rest from reference TRBV7-9 and TRBJ2-3): DTGVSQNPRHKITKRGQNVTFRCDPISEHNRLYWYRQTLGQGPEFLTYFQNEAQLEKSRLLSDRFSAERPKGSFSTLEIQRTEQGDSAMYLCASSGGRADTQYFGPGTRLTVL.

V and J are TRBV6-5 and TRBJ2-2; TRBD2 aligns across 12 bases. V gave up 6 bases and J gave up 4 bases; unmatched junction bases: 3. There are 15 residues in the CDR3. CDR1 and CDR2 from the germline V gene are MNHEY and SVGAGI. CDR3: CASRRGLAGTGELFF. The CDR3 nucleotides are TGTGCCAGCAGGCGGGGACTAGCGGGCACCGGGGAGCTGTTTTTT.

This clone was found a few times. The rearrangement joins TRBV3-1 (or the pseudogene TRBV3-2) to TRBJ1-2; no clear D gene. This CDR3 contains 14 residues. The germline CDR1 and CDR2 sequences are LGHDT and YNNKEL (reference sequence). The V end lost 2 bases, the J end lost 2 bases, and 9 bases lay between the germline ends. As DNA, the CDR3 is TGTGCCAGCAGCCAAATTGCGGGCAACTATGGCTACACCTTC. Encoded protein: CASSQIAGNYGYTF.

The genes are TRBV21-1 and TRBJ2-5; the DNA was not used to check the table's D call, TRBD1. TRBV21-1 is a recognized pseudogene. The CDR3 spans 13 residues. CDR3 in DNA: TGTGCCAGCAGCAAAACACAGCAAGAGACCCAGTACTTC. This encodes CASSKTQQETQYF.

The chain is built from TRBV12-2 and TRBJ1-5; TRBD1 is the table's D call, not checked against the DNA. TRBV12-2 is recorded as a pseudogene. The CDR3 runs 15 residues. CDR3 protein: CASRLIRGRLTLKHF. The CDR3 bases are TGTGCAAGTCGCTTAATTAGGGGAAGGCTGACATTAAAGCATTTT.

The chain joins TRBV7-9 to TRBJ2-3; 8 nucleotides align to TRBD2. The germline gives CDR1 SEHNR, CDR2 FQNEAQ (reference sequence). The CDR3 is 19 residues long. V lost 8 bases and J lost 1; bases outside the gene matches: 20. The CDR3 nucleotides are TGTGCCAGCGCCTTCATCCCAATTAAACGGGGGGGCCGCACAGATACGCAGTATTTT. Its protein is CASAFIPIKRGGRTDTQYF.

The rearrangement links TRBV7-7 to TRBJ2-7; D may be TRBD1 (5 bases). Germline CDR1 and CDR2: SSHAT and FNYEAQ (reference sequence). Trimming stripped 4 bases from V and 2 bases from J, with 21 bases between. This CDR3 spans 17 amino acids. The CDR3: CASSSKNRPEDAYEQYF. The CDR3 nucleotides are TGTGCCAGCAGCTCAAAAAACAGGCCGGAAGACGCCTACGAGCAGTACTTC.

The chain links TRBV7-2 to TRBJ1-2, with 7 bases aligning to TRBD1. The CDR3 consists of 16 residues. V lost 5 bases and J lost 0; bases outside the gene matches: 9. The germline gives CDR1 SGHTA, CDR2 FQGNSA. The CDR3 DNA reads as TGTGCCAGCAGCCAACTCATGGGGACAGCTAACTATGGCTACACCTTC. It encodes CASSQLMGTANYGYTF.

The J gene is TRBJ1-2, the V gene TRBV7-8, with TRBD1 matching over 8 bases. The CDR3 is 16 amino acids. With 5 bases clipped from V and 6 bases from J, the junction kept 14 bases outside the gene matches. Per germline, CDR1 SGHVS and CDR2 FQNEAQ. The CDR3 bases are TGTGCCAGCAGCCCGCCATTCAGGGGGCGCGGACATGGCTACACCTTC. Protein sequence: CASSPPFRGRGHGYTF.

The chain uses TRBV10-3 and TRBJ1-3; D not certain. In germline, CDR1 is ENHRY, CDR2 SYGVKD. The CDR3 is 17 residues long. Trimming pared 2 bases from V and 0 bases from J, leaving 14 bases between. CDR3 bases: TGTGCCATCAGTGAGCAGAACGCCGGAGGCTCTGGAAACACCATATATTTT. Translation: CAISEQNAGGSGNTIYF.

This chain uses TRBV6-1 with TRBJ1-5, with unresolved D. V was clipped by 1 base and J by 6 bases, with 13 bases between them. The V gene's germline CDR1 is MNHNS and CDR2 SASEGT. The CDR3 sequence is 15 residues long. CDR3 DNA sequence: TGTGCCAGCAGTGAAGATACGGCGGTATCTCAGCCCCAGCATTTT. Amino acids: CASSEDTAVSQPQHF.

The CDR3 loop is CASSATGTGDEKLFF. The CDR3 DNA sequence: TGTGCCAGCAGCGCGACCGGGACAGGGGATGAAAAACTGTTTTTT. This chain uses TRBV5-6 with TRBJ1-4; 10 bases match TRBD1. Unmatched junction bases numbered 6, after V lost 4 bases and J lost 6 bases. CDR1 and CDR2 (germline): SGHDT, YYEEEE. This CDR3 is 15 amino acids long.

This sequence joins TRBV7-6 and TRBJ1-1; no firm D call. Trimming stripped 2 bases from V and 0 bases from J, with 16 bases between. CDR1 is SGHVS and CDR2 is FNYEAQ in the germline V gene. CDR3 length equals 17 residues. CDR3 DNA: TGTGCCAGCAGCTTAACTGACTCTCCTTTCATGAACACTGAAGCTTTCTTT. It codes for CASSLTDSPFMNTEAFF.

The chain couples TRBV18 to TRBJ1-2; the D is unclear. V was cut by 3 bases and J by 3 bases, with 14 bases left in between. The CDR3 extends over 15 amino acids. CDR1 is KGHSH, CDR2 LQKENI, per germline. CDR3 sequence reads: CASSPGGLSHYGYTF. The CDR3 bases are TGTGCCAGCTCACCGGGAGGACTTAGTCACTATGGCTACACCTTC. The entire variable domain, with the rest obtained from reference TRBV18 and TRBJ1-2, is as follows: NAGVMQNPRHLVRRRGQEARLRCSPMKGHSHVYWYRQLPEEGLKFMVYLQKENIIDESGMPKERFSAEFPKEGPSILRIQQVVRGDSAAYFCASSPGGLSHYGYTFGSGTRLTVV.

In this sample, this clone turned up a few times. V is TRBV5-1 and J is TRBJ2-7; D might be TRBD1 (6 bases). The CDR3 has 13 residues. V was pared by 3 bases and J by 4 bases, with 11 bases between. Germline lookup yields CDR1 SGHRS and CDR2 YFSETQ. DNA of the CDR3: TGCGCCAGCAGCTCAGGGGATCGGTACGAGCAGTACTTC. Translated: CASSSGDRYEQYF.

The V gene is TRBV11-1, the J gene TRBJ1-6, with no clear D. CDR1 and CDR2 from the germline V gene are SGHAT and FQDESV (reference sequence). With 1 base removed from V and 7 bases from J, the gap between germline ends came to 5 bases. The CDR3 is made up of 13 amino acids. DNA for the CDR3: TGTGCCAGCAGCTTAGTTCGGAATTCACCCCTCCACTTT. Its protein product is CASSLVRNSPLHF.

The rearrangement joins TRBV21-1 to TRBJ2-7; no DNA check was done on the table's D call, TRBD1. TRBV21-1 is shown as a pseudogene. The CDR3 covers 20 residues. The CDR3 loop reads CASSKLFYRTVQVTLYEQYF. The CDR3, as DNA: TGTGCCAGCAGCAAATTGTTCTATAGGACAGTACAAGTTACCCTCTACGAGCAGTACTTC.

This rearrangement joins TRBV6-1 to TRBJ2-3; 10 bases match TRBD2. J was trimmed by 8 bases and V by 0 bases; bases with no gene match: 14. In germline, CDR1 is MNHNS, CDR2 SASEGT. CDR3 length equals 18 residues. In DNA, the CDR3 is TGTGCCAGCAGTGAAGCGAAGTACCTGCGGACTAGCGGTCGTACGCAGTATTTT. Its translation: CASSEAKYLRTSGRTQYF.

The V and J genes are TRBV7-9 and TRBJ1-1, with 7 positions matching TRBD1. The CDR3 is 15 amino acids. Unmatched junction bases numbered 6, after V lost 5 bases and J lost 0 bases. Germline V CDR1 and CDR2: SEHNR, FQNEAQ (reference sequence). CDR3 sequence: CASSHLTGVNTEAFF. For the CDR3, the DNA is TGTGCCAGCAGCCACCTAACAGGGGTGAACACTGAAGCTTTCTTT.

As DNA, the CDR3 is TGTGCCAGCAGCATAGACACCGGAGGTTACAATGAGCAGTTCTTC. This sequence encodes CASSIDTGGYNEQFF. The chain has TRBV7-2 and TRBJ2-1, with a weak D call TRBD2 (5 bases). Per germline, CDR1 SGHTA and CDR2 FQGNSA. Trimming took 5 bases from V and 4 from J, leaving 15 bases between them. The length of the CDR3 is 15 residues. Supplemented by reference TRBV7-2 and TRBJ2-1, the full variable domain reads GAGVSQSPSNKVTEKGKDVELRCDPISGHTALYWYRQSLGQGLEFLIYFQGNSAPDKSGLPSDRFSAERTGGSVSTLTIQRTQQEDSAVYLCASSIDTGGYNEQFFGPGTRLTVL.

The chain uses TRBV10-3 and TRBJ1-2; 11 positions agree with TRBD1. This CDR3 has 16 amino acids. With V trimmed by 5 bases and J by 3 bases, 8 bases remained unmatched. The germline V gene has CDR1 ENHRY and CDR2 SYGVKD. CDR3 nucleotide sequence: TGTGCCATCAGTTTTGGGACAGGGGGACAAGACTATGGCTACACCTTC. Protein sequence: CAISFGTGGQDYGYTF.